This T cell receptor beta chain was captured in a study of OX40 agonist ivuxolimab in advanced cancers. Autoimmune disease history or systemic immunosuppression was exclusionary. Peripheral blood came from all dose cohorts at three timepoints. Germline CDR1 and CDR2: LNHDA and SQIVND (reference sequence). The CDR3 covers 16 residues. V trimming: 6 bases; J trimming: 3 bases; junction bases outside the gene matches: 10. Sequencing was performed with immunoSEQ multiplex PCR; in TCRdb, only in-frame clones are kept and a portion is missing. The sample consists of 76,000 or so clones, 85% of them appearing once.

The sample here was CD4+ or CD8+ T cells sorted from blood, taken in a trial of the OX40 agonist ivuxolimab. V is TRBV19 and J is TRBJ2-7, with 11 bases identical to TRBD1. This clonotype was obtained from an adult with an advanced solid tumor such as melanoma, head and neck, liver or kidney cancer. CDR3 sequence reads: CASSREGGTGGYEQYF. The DNA for the CDR3 is TGTGCCAGTAGCAGAGAAGGGGGGACAGGGGGCTACGAGCAGTACTTC.